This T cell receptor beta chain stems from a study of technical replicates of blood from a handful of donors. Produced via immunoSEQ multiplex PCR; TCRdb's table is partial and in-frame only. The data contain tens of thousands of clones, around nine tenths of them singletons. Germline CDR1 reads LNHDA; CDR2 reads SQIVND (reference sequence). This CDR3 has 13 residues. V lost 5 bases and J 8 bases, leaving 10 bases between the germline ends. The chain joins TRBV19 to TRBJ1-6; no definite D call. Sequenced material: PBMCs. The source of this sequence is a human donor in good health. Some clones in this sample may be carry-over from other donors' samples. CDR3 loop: CASSAMGDSPLHF. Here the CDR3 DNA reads TGTGCCAGTAGTGCCATGGGAGATTCACCCCTCCACTTT.